This T cell receptor (beta chain) derives from a study of blood T cell repertoires in COVID-19. Study information: Samples taken during acute and convalescent COVID-19 were collected in the United States, Italy and Spain. Sample material is recorded as cDNA or gDNA derived from T cells, B-cell-depleted T cells, or PBMCs.

The CDR3 has 16 residues. The germline CDR1 and CDR2 sequences are SGDLS and YYNGEE. Trimming took 0 bases from V and 2 from J; bases not matched to a gene: 2. In the authors' workflow: Cell counts per sample came from amplifying reference gene primers. Here immunoSEQ multiplex PCR was the method, and the copy in TCRdb shows in-frame clones only, minus some. That table supplies the V and J calls and clone size; D and trimming were determined from the DNA. This sample has tens of thousands of clones, with 85% to 90% found just once. The receptor's source is an elderly woman with active COVID-19. The chain links TRBV9 to TRBJ2-1, with TRBD2 matching over 10 bases. Specimen: peripheral blood. The CDR3 reads CASSVVGLAAYNEQFF. The CDR3 region has the DNA TGTGCCAGCAGCGTAGTAGGACTAGCGGCCTACAATGAGCAGTTCTTC.